These 6 T cell receptor beta chains were sequenced from one sample in a study of T cells after posttransplantation cyclophosphamide. Measured with immunoSEQ multiplex PCR; TCRdb has only the in-frame clones, and not every one. The sample shows tens of thousands of clones, roughly 84% of them seen only once. The source material was PBMCs. All receptors derive from a man aged 25 to 45 with a blood cancer, CMV-positive, and with a related stem cell donor.

V and J are TRBV4-1 and TRBJ1-5; TRBD1 aligns across 8 bases. The CDR3 length is 16 residues. Unmatched junction bases numbered 7, after V lost 4 bases and J lost 2 bases. Germline V gene sequence: CDR1 MGHRA, CDR2 YSYEKL. The CDR3 reads CASSPGTGRGNQPQHF. In DNA, the CDR3 is TGCGCCAGCAGCCCGGGGACAGGTCGCGGCAATCAGCCCCAGCATTTT.

DNA for the CDR3: TGTGCCAGCAGCTTAGTTCCGGGGGCCAACGTCCTGACTTTC. Protein product: CASSLVPGANVLTF. The rearrangement links TRBV7-2 to TRBJ2-6; D is undetermined. The V gene lost 1 base and the J gene lost 4 bases, with 5 bases spanning the gap. Looked up from germline, CDR1 is SGHTA and CDR2 is FQGNSA. The CDR3 spans 14 residues. The entire variable domain, with the rest obtained from reference TRBV7-2 and TRBJ2-6, is as follows: GAGVSQSPSNKVTEKGKDVELRCDPISGHTALYWYRQSLGQGLEFLIYFQGNSAPDKSGLPSDRFSAERTGGSVSTLTIQRTQQEDSAVYLCASSLVPGANVLTFGAGSRLTVL.

J is TRBJ1-1 and V is TRBV15; no reliable D call. The CDR3 loop spans 18 amino acids. From germline, CDR1 is LNHNV and CDR2 YYDKDF (reference sequence). The V gene lost 1 base and the J gene lost 2 bases, with 20 bases spanning the gap. The CDR3 loop is CATSRGLGYFAGNTEAFF. The CDR3 region has the DNA TGTGCCACCAGCAGAGGTTTGGGTTATTTTGCAGGTAACACTGAAGCTTTCTTT.

The chain employs TRBV6-4 and TRBJ2-3, with 8 bases fitting TRBD2. The CDR3 covers 15 residues. Looked up from germline, CDR1 is MRHNA and CDR2 is SNTAGT. Unmatched junction bases numbered 9, after V lost 6 bases and J lost 4 bases. This chain's CDR3 is CASSLAGSGADTQYF. The CDR3 DNA follows: TGTGCCAGCAGCTTAGCGGGATCTGGCGCAGATACGCAGTATTTT.

The chain links TRBV4-2 to TRBJ2-1; 12 positions agree with TRBD2. The CDR3 is 18 residues long. V gave up 0 bases and J gave up 5 bases; unmatched junction bases: 8. The V gene's germline CDR1 is LGHNA and CDR2 YNFKEQ. CDR3 coding DNA: TGTGCCAGCAGCCAAGAGACCGAACTAGCGGGAGGTAACAATGAGCAGTTCTTC. Amino acid sequence: CASSQETELAGGNNEQFF.

The gene calls are TRBV18 and TRBJ2-7, with 8 bases identical to TRBD1. The germline gives CDR1 KGHSH, CDR2 LQKENI. This CDR3 region has 15 residues. V lost 3 bases to trimming and J lost 2 bases; unmatched junction nucleotides: 6. The chain's CDR3 is CASSPPGQATYEQYF. The CDR3, as DNA: TGTGCCAGCTCACCGCCGGGACAGGCAACCTACGAGCAGTACTTC.